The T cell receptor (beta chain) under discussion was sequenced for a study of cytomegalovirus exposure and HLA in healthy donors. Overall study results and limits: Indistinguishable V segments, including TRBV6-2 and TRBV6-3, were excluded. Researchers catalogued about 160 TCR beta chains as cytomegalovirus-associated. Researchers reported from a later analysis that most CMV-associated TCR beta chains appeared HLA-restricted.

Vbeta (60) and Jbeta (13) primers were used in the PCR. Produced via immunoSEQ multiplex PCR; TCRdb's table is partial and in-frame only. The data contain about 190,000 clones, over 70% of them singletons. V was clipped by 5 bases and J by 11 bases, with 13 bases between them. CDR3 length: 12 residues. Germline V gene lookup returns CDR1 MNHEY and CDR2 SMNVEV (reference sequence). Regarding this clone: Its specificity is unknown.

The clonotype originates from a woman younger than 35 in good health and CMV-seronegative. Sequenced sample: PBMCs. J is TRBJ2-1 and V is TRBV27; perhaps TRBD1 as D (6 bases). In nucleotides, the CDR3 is TGTGCCAGCAGTCCTCTCGGGACACAGCAGTTCTTC. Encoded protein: CASSPLGTQQFF.